This T cell receptor beta chain was sequenced during a study of blood T cell repertoires in COVID-19. This study enrolled people aged about 18 to 100 from approximately 24 US geographic areas. Symptom resolution, clearance, or two negative PCRs marked donors in Cohort 3 as recovered. CDR1 MNHEY and CDR2 SVGAGI come from the germline V gene. The CDR3 has 14 residues. V shed 10 bases and J 6 bases; nucleotides not matched to a gene: 9. This clone was detected only once. Assay used: immunoSEQ multiplex PCR; TCRdb lists only in-frame clones, some missing. The sample lists under 300,000 clones, approximately 85% occurring once.

Sequencing was done on a sample of PBMCs or T cells enriched from blood (not recorded which). The V and J genes are TRBV6-5 and TRBJ2-1; 10 positions agree with TRBD1. This TCR was sampled from a young woman who had recovered from COVID-19. CDR3 amino acids: CATVRQGARNEQFF. CDR3 DNA: TGTGCCACCGTAAGACAGGGGGCGCGCAATGAGCAGTTCTTC.